One sample yielded the 20 T cell receptor beta chains listed below, sequenced in a study of shared clonotypes between healthy human individuals. The method was immunoSEQ multiplex PCR; TCRdb's version includes in-frame clones alone and lacks a portion of them. This sample carries more than 900,000 clones, around three quarters of them seen once, and the ten largest clones take 0.6% to 0.7%. The sample consisted of memory CD4+ T cells from PBMCs. Stated subset: CD45RA-negative fraction. Receptors were obtained from a man between 18 and 29 years old in good health. Some clones in this sample may be carry-over from other donors' samples.

This clone was seen ten or more times. V is TRBV9 and J is TRBJ2-7; 9 bases fit TRBD2. This CDR3 contains 14 residues. V lost 0 bases, J lost 5 bases, and 3 bases stayed unmatched. In germline, CDR1 is SGDLS, CDR2 YYNGEE. The CDR3 nucleotides are TGTGCCAGCAGCGTAGGGGGACTAGCCCACGAGCAGTACTTC. Encoded protein: CASSVGGLAHEQYF.

This chain links TRBV4-2 with TRBJ2-1; 8 positions match TRBD2. The CDR3 extends over 13 amino acids. The germline gives CDR1 LGHNA, CDR2 YNFKEQ. V dropped 6 bases and J dropped 6; count of bases not matched to a gene: 4. CDR3 DNA: TGTGCCAGCAGGGGCGGGACTAGCAATGAGCAGTTCTTC. This translates into CASRGGTSNEQFF.

The chain employs TRBV7-2 and TRBJ2-7; the match to TRBD1 covers 10 bases. This CDR3 region has 14 residues. Germline trimming cut 5 bases from V and 2 bases from J; bases unmatched to any gene: 3. CDR1 SGHTA and CDR2 FQGNSA come from the germline V gene. This chain's CDR3 is CASSPDRGTYEQYF. The CDR3 DNA reads TGTGCCAGCAGCCCGGACAGGGGGACCTACGAGCAGTACTTC.

The genes are TRBV4-1 and TRBJ2-5, with TRBD2 matching over 7 bases. The CDR3 is 14 residues long. The V segment lost 4 bases and the J segment 5 bases; nucleotides outside the gene matches: 7. Germline assignment: CDR1 MGHRA and CDR2 YSYEKL. The DNA of the CDR3 is TGCGCCAGCAGCCTAAGCGGGGCAGGGGAGACCCAGTACTTC. It specifies CASSLSGAGETQYF.

The chain carries TRBV7-2 and TRBJ2-2; 8 nucleotides agree with TRBD1. Germline CDR1 reads SGHTA; CDR2 reads FQGNSA. The trim removed 5 bases at V and 1 base at J, leaving 9 bases unmatched. The CDR3 has 17 residues. The chain's CDR3 is CASSQGWGQVNTGELFF. As DNA, the CDR3 is TGTGCCAGCAGCCAAGGGTGGGGACAGGTGAACACCGGGGAGCTGTTTTTT.

The V call is TRBV5-8, the J call TRBJ1-5; D is uncertain. Per the germline V gene, CDR1 is SGHTS and CDR2 is YDEGEE. V lost 2 bases, J lost 4 bases, and 10 bases lay in between. The CDR3 runs 14 residues. The CDR3 region has the DNA TGTGCCAGCAGCTTAGGACGAACAAATCAGCCCCAGCATTTT. It yields the protein CASSLGRTNQPQHF.

This clone was detected only once. The chain recombines TRBV2 with TRBJ2-7; 7 bases fit TRBD2. Germline V gives CDR1 SNHLY, CDR2 FYNNEI. With V trimmed by 8 bases and J by 2 bases, 6 bases remained unmatched. CDR3 length: 13 residues. This CDR3 is CASVSRGAYEQYF. CDR3 nucleotide sequence: TGTGCCAGCGTGAGCCGGGGGGCCTACGAGCAGTACTTC.

This chain uses TRBV2 with TRBJ2-5; 7 nucleotides agree with TRBD1. The V segment lost 5 bases and the J segment 2 bases; nucleotides outside the gene matches: 5. The germline V gene encodes CDR1 SNHLY and CDR2 FYNNEI. The CDR3 is 14 residues long. The CDR3 DNA reads TGTGCCAGCAGTAAAGGGGGACAGCAAGAGACCCAGTACTTC. The encoded protein is CASSKGGQQETQYF. The entire variable domain, with the rest obtained from reference TRBV2 and TRBJ2-5, is as follows: EPEVTQTPSHQVTQMGQEVILRCVPISNHLYFYWYRQILGQKVEFLVSFYNNEISEKSEIFDDQFSVERPDGSNFTLKIRSTKLEDSAMYFCASSKGGQQETQYFGPGTRLLVL.

V gene TRBV29-1 combines with J gene TRBJ2-3; no clear D. This CDR3 is built from 12 residues. Trimming stripped 3 bases from V and 6 bases from J, with 10 bases between. CDR1 and CDR2 (germline): SQVTM, ANQGSEA. The CDR3 DNA is TGCAGCGTTGATACTCTGGTGGATACGCAGTATTTT. It yields the protein CSVDTLVDTQYF.

The J gene is TRBJ1-6, the V gene TRBV2, with 8 bases that match TRBD1. CDR3 length equals 13 residues. Germline CDR1 SNHLY, CDR2 FYNNEI. Unmatched junction bases numbered 6, after V lost 10 bases and J lost 7 bases. CDR3 loop: CATSDRGNSPLHF. The DNA of the CDR3 is TGTGCCACCTCCGACAGGGGAAATTCACCCCTCCACTTT.

To note about this clone: This sample also contains other DNA sequences that code for the same CDR3. This rearrangement joins TRBV5-8 to TRBJ2-7; no clear D gene. This CDR3 has 11 residues. The V end was cut by 0 bases, the J end by 6 bases, with 4 bases between. CDR1 and CDR2 from the germline V gene are SGHTS and YDEGEE. For the CDR3, the DNA is TGTGCCAGCAGCTTGGTCGGCGAGCAGTACTTC. It codes for CASSLVGEQYF.

In this sample, this clone turned up a few times. The chain links TRBV7-9 to TRBJ1-5, with 9 positions matching TRBD1. The CDR3 loop spans 15 amino acids. Germline loops: CDR1 SEHNR, CDR2 FQNEAQ (reference sequence). V was clipped by 5 bases and J by 5 bases; unmatched bases: 7. The chain's CDR3 is CASSAPGQGYQPQHF. DNA of the CDR3: TGTGCCAGCAGCGCCCCGGGACAGGGCTATCAGCCCCAGCATTTT.

This clone was observed once. This chain joins TRBV28 and TRBJ1-5; D gene uncertain. Germline V gene lookup returns CDR1 MDHEN and CDR2 SYDVKM. The CDR3 consists of 11 residues. V lost 6 bases, J lost 7 bases, and 7 bases lay in between. CDR3 sequence reads: CASSSWQPQHF. The CDR3 DNA sequence: TGTGCCAGCAGCTCTTGGCAGCCCCAGCATTTT.

About this clone itself: The sample contains more than one DNA sequence encoding this CDR3. The CDR3 nucleotides are TGCGCCAGCAGCCAGTTAAATCTAGTTTCGTTCGATGAGCAGTTCTTC. As protein: CASSQLNLVSFDEQFF. The V and J genes are TRBV4-1 and TRBJ2-1; no clear D. The V end lost 3 bases, the J end lost 8 bases, and 20 bases lay between the germline ends. Germline-derived CDR1 and CDR2 are MGHRA and YSYEKL. The CDR3 sequence is 16 residues long.

The V and J genes are TRBV7-6 and TRBJ2-1; 11 bases are shared with TRBD2. The CDR3 runs 17 residues. V shed 4 bases, J shed 7 bases, and the junction held 12 bases outside the gene matches. Germline V gene lookup returns CDR1 SGHVS and CDR2 FNYEAQ. CDR3 DNA sequence: TGTGCCAGCAGCTCACTGGTACTAGCGGGAGTTGGAAATGAGCAGTTCTTC. The encoded protein is CASSSLVLAGVGNEQFF.

This chain connects TRBV19 to TRBJ1-1; 11 nucleotides line up with TRBD1. The CDR3 covers 15 residues. With V trimmed by 5 bases and J by 10 bases, 12 bases remained unmatched. The germline CDR1 and CDR2 sequences are LNHDA and SQIVND (reference sequence). This CDR3 reads CASSQRGQGAAGAFF. The DNA for the CDR3 is TGTGCCAGTAGTCAGCGAGGACAGGGGGCCGCTGGAGCTTTCTTT.

The chain employs TRBV28 and TRBJ1-5; 10 nucleotides align to TRBD1. Trimming removed 4 bases from V and 9 bases from J; junction bases left unmatched: 6. Germline values: CDR1 MDHEN, CDR2 SYDVKM. CDR3 length: 14 residues. CDR3 sequence reads: CASSSGTGVGPQHF. Here the CDR3 DNA reads TGTGCCAGCAGTTCCGGGACAGGGGTCGGGCCCCAGCATTTT.

CDR3 bases: TGCAGCGTGGGACAGATCGGGAATGAGCAGTTCTTC. This translates into CSVGQIGNEQFF. V gene TRBV29-1 combines with J gene TRBJ2-1; 7 bases fit TRBD1. Losses at the gene ends were 6 bases for V and 7 bases for J; bases not matched to a gene: 6. Germline values: CDR1 SQVTM, CDR2 ANQGSEA. The CDR3 has 12 residues.

This clone was counted between two and nine times. The chain employs TRBV5-6 and TRBJ2-5; D possibly corresponds to TRBD2 (6 bases). The germline V gene encodes CDR1 SGHDT and CDR2 YYEEEE. V was trimmed by 4 bases and J by 11 bases, leaving 15 bases between them. The CDR3 has 12 amino acids. CDR3 nucleotide sequence: TGTGCCAGCAGCCGGGGACTCGAGGAGCAGTACTTC. This encodes CASSRGLEEQYF.

With regard to this clone: This may be a read error: a much more frequent sequence differs by one nucleotide. Other DNA sequences in the same sample also yield this CDR3. The CDR3 sequence is CASSHSYEQYF. The DNA of the CDR3 is TGTGCCAGCAGTCACAGCTACGAGCAGTACTTC. The genes are TRBV6-1 and TRBJ2-7; D unresolved. Germline-derived CDR1 and CDR2 are MNHNS and SASEGT. Between the trimmed V and J ends, which lost 5 bases and 3 bases, there was a span of 5 bases. The CDR3 is made up of 11 amino acids.